In its sample, the clone carrying this T cell receptor beta chain was seen many times. Its antigen is as yet unknown. These data are taken from a study of early T cells in non-severe SARS-CoV-2 infection. Study-wide background: It was bulk RNA from unsorted whole blood that was sequenced, and the chains were unpaired. Study outcomes and limitations: In VDJdb matching, anti-spike CD8 responses were favored while private and CD4 specificities went missing.

The length of the CDR3 is 14 residues. J was trimmed by 0 bases and V by 3 bases; bases with no gene match: 2. Germline assignment: CDR1 SQVTM and CDR2 ANQGSEA. Molecules of cDNA were individually given unique molecular identifiers that were attached to them. MiXCR, run by TCRdb on the 5' RACE reads, gives a single entry per CDR3 protein. The sample includes about 80,000 distinct CDR3 sequences, about 12% seen only once; the top ten take over 2%. The sample consisted of whole blood. The V call is TRBV29-1, the J call TRBJ2-1; 7 bases fit TRBD2. The TCR comes from an adult who was a healthcare worker with PCR-confirmed SARS-CoV-2 infection or an uninfected control (not recorded which). The CDR3 DNA is TGCAGCGTTGAGGGAGGGAGCTCCTACAATGAGCAGTTCTTC. Protein sequence: CSVEGGSSYNEQFF.